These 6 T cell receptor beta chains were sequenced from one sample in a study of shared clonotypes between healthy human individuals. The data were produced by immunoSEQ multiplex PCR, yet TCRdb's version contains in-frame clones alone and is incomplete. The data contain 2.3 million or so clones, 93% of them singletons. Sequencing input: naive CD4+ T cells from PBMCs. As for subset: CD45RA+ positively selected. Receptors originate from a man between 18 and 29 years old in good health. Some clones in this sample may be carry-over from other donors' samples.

CDR3 sequence (DNA): TGTGCCAGCAGCTTAACGGCAGTTCAAGAGACCCAGTACTTC. Translated, it gives CASSLTAVQETQYF. J is TRBJ2-5 and V is TRBV11-2, with D hard to call. The CDR3 spans 14 residues. Germline V gene sequence: CDR1 SGHAT, CDR2 FQNNGV. With 2 bases removed from V and 2 bases from J, the gap between germline ends came to 9 bases.

The CDR3: CASRPDRVGTEAFF. CDR3 in DNA: TGTGCCAGCAGGCCGGACAGGGTCGGCACTGAAGCTTTCTTT. The chain employs TRBV2 and TRBJ1-1, with 8 bases that match TRBD1. The CDR3 totals 14 residues. Germline CDR1 and CDR2: SNHLY and FYNNEI. Trimming removed 6 bases from V and 4 bases from J; junction bases left unmatched: 7.

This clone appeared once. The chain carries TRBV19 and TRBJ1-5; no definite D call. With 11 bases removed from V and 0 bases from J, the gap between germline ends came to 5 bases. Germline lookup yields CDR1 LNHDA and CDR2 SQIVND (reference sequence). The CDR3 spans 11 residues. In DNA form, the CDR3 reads TGTGCCGCAGGTAGCAATCAGCCCCAGCATTTT. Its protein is CAAGSNQPQHF.

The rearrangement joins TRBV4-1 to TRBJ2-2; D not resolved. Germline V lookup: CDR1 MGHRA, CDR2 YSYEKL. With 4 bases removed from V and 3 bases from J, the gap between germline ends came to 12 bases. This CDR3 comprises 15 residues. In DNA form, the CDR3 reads TGCGCCAGCAGCCCTAGGGTGGGCGACACCGGGGAGCTGTTTTTT. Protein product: CASSPRVGDTGELFF.

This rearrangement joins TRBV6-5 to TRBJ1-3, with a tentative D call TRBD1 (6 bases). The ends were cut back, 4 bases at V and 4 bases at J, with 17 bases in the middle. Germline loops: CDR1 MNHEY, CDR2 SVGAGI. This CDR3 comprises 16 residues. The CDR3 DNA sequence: TGTGCCAGCAGTTTGGGGGGGGCAGGAGGAGGAAACACCATATATTTT. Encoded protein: CASSLGGAGGGNTIYF.

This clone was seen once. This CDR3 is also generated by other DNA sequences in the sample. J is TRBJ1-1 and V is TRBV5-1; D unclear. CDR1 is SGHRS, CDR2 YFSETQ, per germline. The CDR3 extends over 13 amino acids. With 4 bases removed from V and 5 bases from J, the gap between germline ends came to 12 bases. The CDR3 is CASSTDRDTEAFF. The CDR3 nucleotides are TGCGCCAGCAGCACGGACCGGGATACTGAAGCTTTCTTT.